This entry is about one T cell receptor (beta chain). This clone was counted a few times. Its antigen remains undetermined. No base quality information exists; no much larger clone differs at one position. From a lookup of the germline V gene, CDR1 and CDR2 are SQVTM and ANQGSEA. The trim is 4 bases for V and 4 bases for J, with a gap of 10 bases between the germline ends. Taken from cysteine to phenylalanine, the CDR3 has 12 residues. Only the CDR3 region is kept as DNA, spanning 36 bases read in frame from base 1. The entire isolated RNA was reverse transcribed using the High Capacity cDNA Reverse Transcription Kit, and thus expressed TCRB transcripts were sequenced. Deep immunoSEQ sequencing was applied to naive, central memory and regulatory T cell samples, giving an average of roughly 3.3 million total reads per sample. Sorted cells were lysed in RLT buffer, and RNA was extracted using DNase-treated RNeasy Micro or Mini kits according to cell number. Each cell subset was processed on its own to prevent cross-contamination, while patient and healthy donor samples were processed together. TCRB sequences were amplified from cDNA with the immunoSEQ multiplex PCR, producing 87-bp fragments spanning the CDR3 region. Sequencing of the amplicons was performed on the Illumina HiSeq platform. On the authors' methods: PCR bias was corrected computationally using synthetic template baselines, and reads within Hamming distance 2 were collapsed, with unmergeable singletons discarded. By aligning reads against IMGT, V, D and J genes, CDR3 length, and insertions or deletions at six rearrangement sites were assigned. Within each subset, clonotype counts were normalized to the number of sorted cells before true diversity and Gini coefficients were calculated with the tcR R package. The overlap coefficient, calculated on TCRB nucleotide sequences, was used to quantify repertoire sharing. As a proxy for the pre-selection repertoire, out-of-frame TCRB sequences from naive cells were analyzed. This immuneACCESS table, as held by TCRdb, lists in-frame sequences with V and J called but not all clones. Of the missing ones, under half trace to an unresolved V gene in checked studies; the others have no known cause. V, J and clone size were drawn from that table, and D and trimming were deduced from the DNA. Recorded for this sample are about 700,000 clones; about an eighth of them occurred a single time. Approximately 0.022% of the sample is in the top ten clones.

The sample comes from a study of beta chain features in type 1 diabetes (dated by TCRdb to the late 2010s). Describing the broader study: Mean age, gender distribution, total cell number and subset yield did not differ between patients and healthy donors. Regulatory and stem cell-like memory subsets were obtained from only 8 patients and roughly 8 healthy donors, while naive and central memory subsets were obtained from all 28 donors. A total of some 100,000,000 sorted cells were examined across all samples, and a strong correlation was observed between cell number per subset and RNA yield. In the study, recently diagnosed type 1 diabetes patients and matched healthy donors were compared on the TCRB repertoires of their sorted circulating CD4+ T cell subsets. What the authors observed across the whole study: In all four CD4+ subsets, TCRB CDR3 length was moderately but significantly shorter in type 1 diabetes patients. Shorter templates might be favored by PCR, yet because patient and control samples were amplified and corrected together, any such skew would affect both groups equally. Because cDNA was sequenced instead of genomic DNA, activated cells with high expression could be over-represented, although the groups did not differ in activation or CD3 levels. Because small numbers of individuals were included in the HLA sub-analyses, any influence of HLA type on TCRB rearrangement was left unresolved. Naive, central memory and regulatory TCRB repertoires appeared to be more similar among patients than among healthy donors. Patients with type 1 diabetes made fewer insertions and deleted more nucleotides at VDJ recombination sites, implying thymic rearrangement abnormalities.

A single peripheral blood draw of about 116 mL on average was collected from each donor into heparinised tubes. A BD FACSAria II was used to sort naive, central memory, regulatory and stem cell-like memory CD4+ T cells with a panel that included CD45RO, CCR7, CD25, CD127, CD95 and CD27. A purity above 95% was achieved for all sorted populations. PBMCs were isolated right away by Lymphoprep density gradient centrifugation and were stained directly, without culture. So that batch effects would be minimized, each experiment stained and sorted samples in pairs, pairing one healthy donor with one patient.

This clonotype was obtained from a young man with type 1 diabetes. The sequenced sample consisted of naive CD4+ T cells from blood. This sample's cell subset or site label indicates: true naive CD4+ T cells. Recombination linked TRBV29-1 to TRBJ1-2, with the D gene too uncertain to name. The nucleotides read TGCAGCGTTGGCGACGGAACCTATGGCTACACCTTC. It encodes CSVGDGTYGYTF.